The entry below gives a single TCR beta chain sequence along with its context. Its antigen is undetermined. The conserved final phenylalanine or tryptophan is absent from the CDR3, which likely points to a read error. This entry comes from a study of tumor and adjacent non-tumor tissue in lung cancer. Study overall: Patients comprised 12 adenocarcinoma, a couple of squamous cell carcinoma and 1 small cell lung cancer.

General study results and limits: Tumor tissue had significantly higher TCR diversity than normal lung. In normal lung, the top 100 clones were significantly more dominant than in tumor.

Three rounds of nested PCR, following a modified ARM-PCR protocol, produced the TCRbeta library. TCRdb reprocessed the multiplex PCR reads via MiXCR and lists one record per CDR3 protein. Among about 110,000 distinct CDR3 sequences listed, about 61% were seen once. The CDR3 spans 18 residues. Germline V gives CDR1 MNHEY, CDR2 SVGAGI. RNA was extracted from bulk tissue without any cell sorting. Distant lung tissue was collected more than 3 cm away from the tumor edge. Donors were chemotherapy-naive, newly diagnosed lung cancer surgical patients in China, August–late 2014. The chain is built from TRBV6-5 and TRBJ2-1, with 9 bases aligning to TRBD2. Sequenced material: distant non-tumor lung tissue. This clonotype originated in a man aged 60 to 69 with non-small cell lung cancer. The CDR3 loop reads CASSYSRGGAALYNEQFL. The CDR3 DNA follows: TGTGCCAGCAGTTACTCGCGGGGGGGAGCGGCTCTCTACAATGAACAGTTCCTC.